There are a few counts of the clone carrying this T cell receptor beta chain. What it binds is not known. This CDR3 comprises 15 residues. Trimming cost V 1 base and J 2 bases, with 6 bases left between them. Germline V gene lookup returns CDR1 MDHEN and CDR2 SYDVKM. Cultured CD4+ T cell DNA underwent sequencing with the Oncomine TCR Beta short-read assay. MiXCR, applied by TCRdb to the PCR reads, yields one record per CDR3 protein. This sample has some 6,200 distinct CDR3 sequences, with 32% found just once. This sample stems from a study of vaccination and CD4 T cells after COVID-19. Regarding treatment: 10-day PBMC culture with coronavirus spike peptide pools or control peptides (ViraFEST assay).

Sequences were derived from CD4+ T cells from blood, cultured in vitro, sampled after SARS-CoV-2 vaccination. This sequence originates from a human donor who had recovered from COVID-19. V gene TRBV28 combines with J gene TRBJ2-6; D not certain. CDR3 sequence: CASSLLQPGANVLTF. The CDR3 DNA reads TGTGCCAGCAGTTTATTGCAGCCTGGGGCCAACGTCCTGACTTTC.